The next 23 T cell receptor beta chains were all read from a single sample in a study of spatial heterogeneity in lung cancer. TCRdb processed the 5' RACE reads anew with MiXCR; each CDR3 protein has one entry. The sample consists of about 85,000 distinct CDR3 sequences, 15% to 20% of them appearing once. As for time point: sample taken at primary tumor resection. The authors sequenced whole RNA from tumor, nontumor lung or frozen PBMC without sorting. The sequences come from PBMCs, collected at surgery. The receptors come from a male donor with early-stage non-small cell lung cancer.

The rearrangement uses TRBV30 and TRBJ2-5; the D gene is possibly TRBD2 (6 bases). Germline CDR1 is GTSNPN and CDR2 is SVGIG (reference sequence). This CDR3 is built from 13 residues. V lost 4 bases and J lost 4, with 13 bases in between. This chain's CDR3 is CAWMAGLGETQYF. DNA of the CDR3: TGTGCCTGGATGGCGGGGCTTGGAGAGACCCAGTACTTC.

This clonotype was seen only a few times. The genes are TRBV4-3 and TRBJ1-3, with 8 bases lining up with TRBD1. The length of the CDR3 is 15 residues. The V segment lost 4 bases and the J segment 0 bases; nucleotides outside the gene matches: 2. CDR1 is LGHNA and CDR2 is YSLEER in the germline V gene. CDR3 nucleotide sequence: TGCGCCAGCAGCCGGGACAGGTCCTCTGGAAACACCATATATTTT. This sequence encodes CASSRDRSSGNTIYF.

This clonotype was seen only a few times. The CDR3 DNA sequence: TGTGCCAGCATGGGGGATAACAGGGGACAGCTACACTATGGCTACACCTTC. It is translated as CASMGDNRGQLHYGYTF. The chain joins TRBV21-1 to TRBJ1-2; the table names TRBD1, a call not compared with the DNA. TRBV21-1 is classified as a pseudogene. CDR3 length: 17 amino acids.

The chain couples TRBV19 to TRBJ2-3; 8 bases agree with TRBD1. V shed 5 bases and J 3 bases; nucleotides not matched to a gene: 7. CDR3 length equals 15 residues. Germline loops: CDR1 LNHDA, CDR2 SQIVND (reference sequence). As DNA, the CDR3 is TGTGCCAGTAGTCCCCGGGACAGGCTTACAGATACGCAGTATTTT. As protein: CASSPRDRLTDTQYF.

The chain uses TRBV6-1 and TRBJ2-1; possible D gene TRBD2, 6 bases. V was trimmed by 0 bases and J by 12 bases, leaving 12 bases between them. The CDR3 is made up of 13 amino acids. Germline V gene data show CDR1 as MNHNS and CDR2 as SASEGT. The DNA for the CDR3 is TGTGCCAGCAGTGAAGCGACGGCGGGAAGGCAGTTCTTC. It codes for CASSEATAGRQFF.

The V call is TRBV24-1, the J call TRBJ2-3; 10 bases fit TRBD2. Germline CDR1 reads KGHDR; CDR2 reads SFDVKD. This CDR3 is built from 17 residues. Unmatched junction bases numbered 14, after V lost 4 bases and J lost 8 bases. CDR3 sequence (DNA): TGTGCCACCAGTGACCCCACAGCGGGAGGGGGCGGACGTACGCAGTATTTT. Amino acid sequence: CATSDPTAGGGGRTQYF.

This clonotype came up a few times. V and J are TRBV6-5 and TRBJ1-6; D may be TRBD1 (6 bases). Germline lookup yields CDR1 MNHEY and CDR2 SVGAGI. The CDR3 runs to 15 residues. V gave up 0 bases and J gave up 7 bases, with 10 bases separating them. As DNA, the CDR3 is TGTGCCAGCAGTTACTCGGGGACAATCAATTCACCCCTCCACTTT. This translates into CASSYSGTINSPLHF.

This clonotype turned up a few times. The rearrangement uses TRBV12-3 or TRBV12-4 and TRBJ1-2, with D hard to call. Trimming shortened V by 4 bases and J by 4 bases, and 7 bases separated the two germline ends. The CDR3 spans 12 residues. The CDR3 bases are TGTGCCAGCAGTTCGGCGGGCTATGGCTACACCTTC. It codes for CASSSAGYGYTF.

The chain couples TRBV6-2 or TRBV6-3 to TRBJ2-5, with 8 bases lining up with TRBD1. V gave up 8 bases and J gave up 0 bases; unmatched junction bases: 8. The CDR3 contains 15 residues. Per germline, CDR1 MNHEY and CDR2 SVGEGT. The CDR3 DNA sequence: TGTGCCAGCTGCCGGGACAGGAGCTACCAAGAGACCCAGTACTTC. Residues: CASCRDRSYQETQYF.

This clonotype has more than one count but fewer than ten. This chain joins TRBV7-6 and TRBJ2-7; no clear D. From germline, CDR1 is SGHVS and CDR2 FNYEAQ. V shed 5 bases and J shed 13 bases, with 18 bases lying between them. The CDR3 runs to 12 residues. In DNA, the CDR3 is TGTGCCAGCAGCCCGGAGCCAGGATTTAACTACTTC. Its protein product is CASSPEPGFNYF. The full variable domain, in which reference TRBV7-6 and TRBJ2-7 provide the parts outside the CDR3, is GAGVSQSPRYKVTKRGQDVALRCDPISGHVSLYWYRQALGQGPEFLTYFNYEAQQDKSGLPNDRFSAERPEGSISTLTIQRTEQRDSAMYRCASSPEPGFNYFGPGTRLTVT.

This clonotype was detected a few times. The chain couples TRBV15 to TRBJ2-5, with D perhaps matching TRBD1 (5 bases). The CDR3 runs 15 residues. Trimming left V 0 bases short and J 2 bases short, with 10 bases between. Germline loops: CDR1 LNHNV, CDR2 YYDKDF (reference sequence). For the CDR3, the DNA is TGTGCCACCAGCAGAGATAAAGGGGCTCAAGAGACCCAGTACTTC. Amino acid sequence: CATSRDKGAQETQYF.

This clonotype turned up a few times. V usage is TRBV20-1 and J usage is TRBJ2-7, with 8 bases fitting TRBD2. This CDR3 is 14 amino acids long. Losses at the gene ends were 0 bases for V and 6 bases for J; bases not matched to a gene: 7. The V gene's germline CDR1 is DFQATT and CDR2 SNEGSKA (reference sequence). CDR3 region: CSARDPRGGSEQYF. The CDR3 nucleotides are TGCAGTGCTAGAGATCCCCGGGGGGGGTCCGAGCAGTACTTC.

In nucleotides, the CDR3 is TGTGCCACCAGTGATCCCGGGGACCGGTTAAACGAGCAGTACTTC. It yields the protein CATSDPGDRLNEQYF. The gene calls are TRBV24-1 and TRBJ2-7; either TRBD1 or TRBD2 may fit D (5 bases each). The V and J ends lost 3 bases and 5 bases respectively, with 16 bases between them. The length of the CDR3 is 15 residues. The germline V gene encodes CDR1 KGHDR and CDR2 SFDVKD.

This chain links TRBV4-2 with TRBJ2-7; 12 nucleotides match TRBD2. Trimming cost V 3 bases and J 5 bases; bases outside gene matches: 8. The germline gives CDR1 LGHNA, CDR2 YNFKEQ. This CDR3 is 16 amino acids long. The CDR3 here is CASSQTTSGGLDEQYF. The DNA of the CDR3 is TGTGCCAGCAGCCAGACGACTAGCGGGGGCCTGGACGAGCAGTACTTC.

The CDR3 DNA follows: TGTGCCACCTCTCCCCTCCAGTTCCACGAGCAGTACTTC. Translated: CATSPLQFHEQYF. The V gene is TRBV25-1, the J gene TRBJ2-7; D remains unclear. Germline V gives CDR1 MGHDK, CDR2 SYGVNS. This CDR3 contains 13 residues. The V end was cut by 10 bases, the J end by 5 bases, with 18 bases between.

A note on this clonotype: A much larger clone is a single base away; this may be a read error. This chain joins TRBV14 and TRBJ2-1; D is tentatively TRBD1 or TRBD2 (5 bases each). The germline gives CDR1 SGHDN, CDR2 FVKESK. Trimming left V 0 bases short and J 14 bases short, with 17 bases between. The CDR3 extends over 14 amino acids. The CDR3 nucleotides read TGTGCCAGCAGCCAAGATTTGGGTAGCTGGGGGAAGTTCTTC. It yields the protein CASSQDLGSWGKFF. Full variable domain (rest looked up from reference TRBV14 and TRBJ2-1): EAGVTQFPSHSVIEKGQTVTLRCDPISGHDNLYWYRRVMGKEIKFLLHFVKESKQDESGMPNNRFLAERTGGTYSTLKVQPAELEDSGVYFCASSQDLGSWGKFFGPGTRLTVL.

The gene calls are TRBV4-2 and TRBJ2-2; D possibly uses TRBD1 or TRBD2 (6 bases each). The CDR3 loop spans 16 amino acids. CDR1 is LGHNA, CDR2 YNFKEQ, per germline. Deletions cut 4 bases from V and 4 bases from J, with 16 bases between. The CDR3 protein is CASSPEEGGGTGELFF. The CDR3 DNA reads as TGTGCCAGCAGCCCTGAGGAGGGGGGTGGCACCGGGGAGCTGTTTTTT.

V usage is TRBV19 and J usage is TRBJ1-1; D is unclear. The germline V gene encodes CDR1 LNHDA and CDR2 SQIVND (reference sequence). The CDR3 loop spans 15 amino acids. Trimming pared 5 bases from V and 2 bases from J, leaving 15 bases between. The CDR3: CASSPGRTVNTEAFF. The CDR3 DNA sequence: TGTGCCAGTAGTCCCGGAAGGACGGTAAACACTGAAGCTTTCTTT.

The table lists this clonotype with a few counts. V usage is TRBV11-2 and J usage is TRBJ2-2; the D gene is possibly TRBD2 (6 bases). Germline V gene data show CDR1 as SGHAT and CDR2 as FQNNGV. This CDR3 comprises 16 residues. V was pared by 3 bases and J by 4 bases, with 15 bases between. The CDR3 bases are TGTGCCAGCAGCTTTGCGTCGGAGGGTGGCACCGGGGAGCTGTTTTTT. It translates to CASSFASEGGTGELFF.

The CDR3 DNA sequence: TGTGCCAGCAGCCCACCGGCAGGATACGAGCAGTACTTC. Translated, it gives CASSPPAGYEQYF. J is TRBJ2-1 and V is TRBV3-1, with D unclear. The DNA end favors TRBJ2-7, so the J call may be wrong. Germline V gene lookup returns CDR1 LGHDT and CDR2 YNNKEL (reference sequence). This CDR3 contains 13 residues.

This clonotype has only a few counts. The junction differs from germline at one of its ends, possibly a read error. The chain has TRBV7-9 and TRBJ2-5; D remains ambiguous. This CDR3 comprises 10 residues. Germline CDR1 SEHNR, CDR2 FQNEAQ (reference sequence). In nucleotides, the CDR3 is TGTGCCACATTACAAGGGACCCAGTACTTC. This translates into CATLQGTQYF.

The count of this clonotype is one. The V and J genes are TRBV7-3 and TRBJ2-3; TRBD1 matches at 7 bases. CDR1 is SGHTA and CDR2 is FQGTGA in the germline V gene. The V segment lost 5 bases and the J segment 2 bases; nucleotides outside the gene matches: 7. The length of the CDR3 is 15 residues. The CDR3 region has the DNA TGTGCCAGCAGCCCCCGACAGGGCCCCACAGATACGCAGTATTTT. It specifies CASSPRQGPTDTQYF.

This clonotype was observed a handful of times. The V gene is TRBV5-1, the J gene TRBJ2-3; 9 nucleotides match TRBD2. CDR1 and CDR2 (germline): SGHRS, YFSETQ. J was trimmed by 3 bases and V by 4 bases; bases with no gene match: 6. There are 15 residues in the CDR3. Written as DNA, the CDR3 is TGCGCCAGCAGCCCGGGACTAGCTAGGACAGATACGCAGTATTTT. Amino acid sequence: CASSPGLARTDTQYF.